The T cell receptor beta chain under discussion was sequenced for a study of Ad26.COV2.S vaccination and SARS-CoV-2 variants. The treatment here: over 15 received Ad26.COV2.S at low or high dose, single or two shots; about 5 received placebo; per-sample allocation not given. Samples came from day 63 after the first vaccine or placebo injection. An Ad26 vector was used to express Wuhan-strain SARS-CoV-2 spike as the vaccine. Sequencing was performed with immunoSEQ multiplex PCR; in TCRdb, only in-frame clones are kept and a portion is missing. The repertoire consists of about 260,000 clones, with roughly 89% occurring once and the leading ten covering less than 3%. CDR1 and CDR2 (germline): LNHDA, SQIVND (reference sequence). The germline V and J ends were trimmed by 3 bases and 0 bases, with 15 bases remaining between them. The CDR3 has 17 amino acids. Concerning this clone: Its cognate antigen is unknown.

Study-wide points: Placebo recipients trailed vaccine recipients in spike-specific TCR breadth. Analyses that measured TCR breadth and depth may have underestimated total T cell responses.

Sequencing used peripheral blood, obtained in a trial of Ad26.COV2.S vaccine versus placebo. This TCR derives from a person between 18 and 65 years old who received the Ad26.COV2.S COVID-19 vaccine or a placebo. This chain links TRBV19 with TRBJ1-3, with a tentative D call TRBD1 (5 bases). The CDR3 is CASSIPWTSPSGNTIYF. The CDR3 bases are TGTGCCAGTAGTATCCCCTGGACATCCCCCTCTGGAAACACCATATATTTT.